The source of this T cell receptor beta chain is a study of OX40 agonist ivuxolimab in advanced cancers. Looking at the study overall: The costimulatory receptor OX40 (CD134) was targeted by ivuxolimab, a fully human IgG2 agonistic monoclonal antibody. Partial responses occurred in three dose-escalation patients, of whom one had hepatocellular carcinoma and two had cutaneous melanoma. Of the approximately 50 dose-escalation patients, hepatocellular carcinoma was present in roughly 19, melanoma in around 15, renal cell carcinoma in 9 and head and neck cancer in 9. The dose-escalation cohort was almost 85% male with a mean age of about 60 years, ranging from roughly 20 to 80. Peripheral TCRbeta sequencing aimed to test whether ivuxolimab altered TCR sequence diversity and caused clonal T-cell expansion. The paper describes the monotherapy dose-escalation part (N ≈ 50 patients) of the phase I trial of ivuxolimab. Intravenous ivuxolimab was administered to patients every 2 weeks at six dose levels: 0.01, 0.1, 0.3, 1.5, 3 and 10 mg/kg. Patients were allowed to have had prior anti-PD-1, anti-PD-L1 or anti-CTLA-4 therapy, and 30% to 40% of the dose-escalation patients had been treated with checkpoint inhibitors. The paper as a whole reports these results and caveats: At doses of 0.1 to 3.0 mg/kg, clonal expansion of both CD4+ and CD8+ blood T cells was observed from baseline to week 6. Low levels of normalized T-cell clonal expansion were also shown by some nonresponding patients. In the 0.1-3.0 mg/kg groups, partial responders were among the patients with the lowest normalized peripheral clonal expansion, particularly in CD8+ T cells. The antigen specificity of the clonally expanded peripheral T cells was not determined. After ivuxolimab, CD8+ T cells had more expanded clones than CD4+ T cells on average.

To sequence the TCRbeta CDR3 region, genomic DNA was isolated from the sorted cells. The immunoSEQ Assay was used for sequencing of TCRbeta CDR3 regions. In its TCRdb copy, this immuneACCESS table keeps in-frame sequences only and misses some clones. Where compared with another copy, unresolved V genes explain less than half of these, and the others have no known cause. Within this sample are about 54,000 clones, with around 89% of them counted one time only. The leading ten clones occupy approximately 1.5% of the sample. Patients with autoimmune disease history or receiving systemic immunosuppression were excluded from the trial. Peripheral blood for TCR sequencing was collected from all dose cohorts at baseline, on cycle 4 day 1, and on cycle 7 day 1. The samples were taken from a phase I, first-in-human, multicenter, open-label dose-escalation trial of ivuxolimab. Adults with locally advanced or metastatic head and neck squamous cell, hepatocellular, melanoma or renal cell carcinoma were enrolled in the trial. Before TCR sequencing, CD4+ T cells and CD8+ T cells from peripheral blood were sorted into separate populations.

On this clone itself: No antigen is known for it. One base away there is no much larger clone; base qualities are not given.

The CDR3 goes from the cysteine to the phenylalanine over 15 residues. Only the CDR3 part of the read is kept: 45 bases, read in frame from the first base. Taken from the germline V gene, the CDR1 and CDR2 loops are SNHLY and FYNNEI. V is reduced by 3 bases and J by 3 bases, leaving a spacing of 14 bases between them. Rearrangement joined TRBV2 to TRBJ1-1; no confident D gene assignment can be made. This sequence was found in an adult with an advanced solid tumor such as melanoma, head and neck, liver or kidney cancer. Sequencing used CD4+ or CD8+ T cells sorted from blood, obtained in a trial of the OX40 agonist ivuxolimab. The DNA reads as follows: TGTGCCAGCAGTGAGGTGGGAGTAGCGCACACTGAAGCTTTCTTT. Translation gives CASSEVGVAHTEAFF.